These 14 T cell receptor beta chains came from one sample sequenced in a study of human thymus T cells. The source of the thymus tissue was resections taken during corrective heart surgery. Here immunoSEQ multiplex PCR was the method, and the copy in TCRdb shows in-frame clones only, minus some. The sample carries tens of thousands of clones, 85% to 95% recorded once. Sequenced material: thymus tissue. All receptors derive from a girl younger than two with a congenital heart defect but otherwise immunologically healthy.

The chain carries TRBV18 and TRBJ2-5; D perhaps matches TRBD2 (6 bases). CDR1 is KGHSH and CDR2 is LQKENI in the germline V gene. The V end lost 6 bases, the J end lost 2 bases, and 13 bases lay between the germline ends. The length of the CDR3 is 14 residues. The CDR3, as DNA: TGTGCCAGCTCGCTCTCCGGGGGACAAGAGACCCAGTACTTC. Amino acid sequence: CASSLSGGQETQYF.

V and J are TRBV9 and TRBJ1-1, with 7 bases matching TRBD1. V was pared by 6 bases and J by 5 bases, with 10 bases of the junction left unmatched. The V gene's germline CDR1 is SGDLS and CDR2 YYNGEE. CDR3 length: 14 amino acids. This CDR3 reads CASNRGVAGTEAFF. CDR3 nucleotides: TGTGCCAGCAACAGGGGAGTTGCGGGAACTGAAGCTTTCTTT.

This chain uses TRBV6-5 with TRBJ2-1; D may be TRBD2 (5 bases). This CDR3 is built from 14 residues. Trimming took 4 bases from V and 1 from J, leaving 8 bases between them. Germline V CDR1 and CDR2: MNHEY, SVGAGI. CDR3 region: CASSSRGSYNEQFF. DNA for the CDR3: TGTGCCAGCAGTTCCCGCGGGTCCTACAATGAGCAGTTCTTC.

The chain combines TRBV6-1 with TRBJ1-3; D might be TRBD1 (6 bases). Germline loops: CDR1 MNHNS, CDR2 SASEGT. The CDR3 is 17 amino acids. The ends were cut back, 1 base at V and 4 bases at J, with 17 bases in the middle. The CDR3 reads CASSEGWFRGRGNTIYF. Here the CDR3 DNA reads TGTGCCAGCAGTGAAGGGTGGTTCAGGGGAAGAGGAAACACCATATATTTT.

The count of this clone is one. The chain combines TRBV6-1 with TRBJ2-2, with 7 bases fitting TRBD1. The germline V gene has CDR1 MNHNS and CDR2 SASEGT. The CDR3 is 20 amino acids. After removal of 0 bases from V and 0 bases from J, the junction contained 13 bases not matched to a gene. The CDR3 loop is CASSEAFSVQGSANTGELFF. CDR3 DNA: TGTGCCAGCAGTGAAGCGTTTTCGGTACAGGGGAGCGCGAACACCGGGGAGCTGTTTTTT.

The V and J genes are TRBV25-1 and TRBJ2-3, with D perhaps assigned TRBD1 or TRBD2 (5 bases each). This CDR3 contains 15 residues. Between the trimmed V and J ends, which lost 1 base and 4 bases, there was a span of 12 bases. Per the germline V gene, CDR1 is MGHDK and CDR2 is SYGVNS. CDR3 sequence reads: CASSELGDSADTQYF. The CDR3 DNA reads TGTGCCAGCAGTGAATTGGGGGATTCGGCAGATACGCAGTATTTT.

This chain links TRBV7-8 with TRBJ1-4, with 7 bases identical to TRBD1. V dropped 5 bases and J dropped 7; count of bases not matched to a gene: 10. Looked up from germline, CDR1 is SGHVS and CDR2 is FQNEAQ. The CDR3 contains 15 residues. The DNA of the CDR3 is TGTGCCAGCAGCCTCAGGGACAGCGAAGGTGAAAAACTGTTTTTT. As protein: CASSLRDSEGEKLFF.

The V gene is TRBV7-9, the J gene TRBJ1-2; no clear D gene. Germline values: CDR1 SEHNR, CDR2 FQNEAQ (reference sequence). The CDR3 extends over 16 amino acids. Trimming removed 4 bases at V and 2 bases at J, with 17 bases between. For the CDR3, the DNA is TGTGCCAGCAGCTCGCCCATCGCGTCCTCCAACTATGGCTACACCTTC. Its translation is CASSSPIASSNYGYTF.

The chain links TRBV5-1 to TRBJ2-7; D is perhaps TRBD1 (6 bases). CDR1 is SGHRS and CDR2 is YFSETQ in the germline V gene. Deletions cut 4 bases from V and 6 bases from J, with 11 bases between. CDR3 length equals 12 residues. CDR3 amino acids: CASSNRASEQYF. The CDR3 coding sequence is TGCGCCAGCAGCAACAGGGCCAGCGAGCAGTACTTC.

This clone was seen just once. The chain uses TRBV5-6 and TRBJ2-7; D tentatively reads TRBD1 or TRBD2 (7 bases each). V gave up 0 bases and J gave up 7 bases, with 17 bases separating them. In germline, CDR1 is SGHDT, CDR2 YYEEEE. This CDR3 has 15 residues. CDR3: CASSLAGEGAKEQYF. Written as DNA, the CDR3 is TGTGCCAGCAGCTTGGCAGGGGAGGGGGCGAAGGAGCAGTACTTC.

The V and J genes are TRBV19 and TRBJ1-4, with D maybe TRBD1 (6 bases). The CDR3 spans 13 residues. From germline, CDR1 is LNHDA and CDR2 SQIVND (reference sequence). V was shortened by 7 bases and J by 8 bases, with 14 bases between the two germline ends. CDR3 residues: CASKRTEREKLFF. In DNA, the CDR3 is TGTGCCAGTAAGCGGACAGAGAGAGAAAAACTGTTTTTT.

This rearrangement joins TRBV28 to TRBJ1-2; no clear D. The CDR3 spans 16 residues. The V and J ends lost 3 bases and 0 bases respectively, with 14 bases between them. Per the germline V gene, CDR1 is MDHEN and CDR2 is SYDVKM. CDR3 in DNA: TGTGCCAGCAGTTTTATTACCCCCCTACCTAACTATGGCTACACCTTC. It codes for CASSFITPLPNYGYTF.

The chain links TRBV5-1 to TRBJ2-2; 7 nucleotides match TRBD2. In germline, CDR1 is SGHRS, CDR2 YFSETQ. Losses at the gene ends were 0 bases for V and 6 bases for J; bases not matched to a gene: 11. This CDR3 contains 17 residues. As DNA, the CDR3 is TGCGCCAGCAGCTTGGAGGTTGGCGGGAGAGGTGCCGGGGAGCTGTTTTTT. Amino acid sequence: CASSLEVGGRGAGELFF.

The chain employs TRBV10-3 and TRBJ1-6, with TRBD1 identical over 8 bases. Germline values: CDR1 ENHRY, CDR2 SYGVKD. CDR3 length: 13 residues. The V segment lost 6 bases and the J segment 8 bases; nucleotides outside the gene matches: 3. In DNA form, the CDR3 reads TGTGCCATCAGCGGACAGGGTCATTCACCCCTCCACTTT. Translating gives CAISGQGHSPLHF.